The TCR beta chain under discussion was sequenced for a study of long-term antiretroviral therapy in people with HIV. Notes on the study in general: Diversity remained lower than transplant donor controls, even though it increased after ART. Clones expanded before ART dominated the repertoire at all time points. Against controls, HIV repertoires showed narrower ranges of CDR3 length.

The study used samples holding roughly 1-10 million cryopreserved PBMC before DNA extraction. The V gene lost 7 bases and the J gene lost 2 bases, with 8 bases spanning the gap. Germline V CDR1 and CDR2: LNHDA, SQIVND (reference sequence). The CDR3 is 13 residues long. As regards this clone: The antigen is not known.

The run of the v3.0 immunoSEQ assay was at survey level. Data came from immunoSEQ multiplex PCR; TCRdb stores just in-frame clones and leaves some out. Of about 27,000 clones detected, 80% to 90% appear once; the ten largest clones hold roughly 9%. The V gene is TRBV19, the J gene TRBJ2-2; unclear D gene. Sequences were derived from unsorted PBMCs, sampled 3 years after starting antiretroviral therapy. The sequence derives from a man aged 35 to 55 with HIV. The CDR3 DNA reads as TGTGCCAGTACAGAGACTAACACCGGGGAGCTGTTTTTT. Its translation is CASTETNTGELFF.